These 18 T cell receptor beta chains were sequenced from one sample in a study of cytomegalovirus exposure and HLA in healthy donors. The PCR used 60 Vbeta and 13 Jbeta primers. The protocol was immunoSEQ multiplex PCR, while the TCRdb copy is restricted to in-frame clones and leaves out a portion. The table has over 90,000 clones, 79% seen once. Sample: PBMCs. These receptors all stem from a man aged 50 to 60 in good health and CMV-seropositive.

This clone came up a few times. The gene calls are TRBV19 and TRBJ2-2; TRBD2 matches at 14 bases. The CDR3 is made up of 18 amino acids. In germline, CDR1 is LNHDA, CDR2 SQIVND (reference sequence). With V trimmed by 4 bases and J by 0 bases, 4 bases remained unmatched. CDR3 nucleotide sequence: TGTGCCAGTAGTAGAGGGACTAGCGGGAGAGCGAACACCGGGGAGCTGTTTTTT. Its translation: CASSRGTSGRANTGELFF.

This clone was seen just once. J is TRBJ1-4 and V is TRBV6-1; D is uncertain. Per the germline V gene, CDR1 is MNHNS and CDR2 is SASEGT. The germline V and J ends were trimmed by 1 base and 8 bases, with 14 bases remaining between them. The CDR3 sequence is 15 residues long. CDR3 region: CASSEVRPPREKLFF. The CDR3 DNA follows: TGTGCCAGCAGTGAAGTGCGTCCTCCCCGGGAAAAACTGTTTTTT.

This clone was detected only a few times. The rearrangement uses TRBV9 and TRBJ2-3; 10 nucleotides match TRBD1. CDR3 length: 16 amino acids. From germline, CDR1 is SGDLS and CDR2 YYNGEE. After removal of 3 bases from V and 3 bases from J, the junction contained 7 bases not matched to a gene. CDR3 bases: TGTGCCAGCAGCGCCACGACAGGGGGCCGTACAGATACGCAGTATTTT. Amino acids: CASSATTGGRTDTQYF.

This chain joins TRBV19 and TRBJ1-5, with no clear D. The CDR3 spans 14 residues. V was cut by 3 bases and J by 4 bases, with 10 bases left in between. Looked up from germline, CDR1 is LNHDA and CDR2 is SQIVND (reference sequence). For the CDR3, the DNA is TGTGCCAGTAGTATTAGGCGGCTTAATCAGCCCCAGCATTTT. This sequence encodes CASSIRRLNQPQHF.

This clone was counted a few times. The genes are TRBV6-1 and TRBJ2-2; tentatively, D is TRBD1 (6 bases). Germline CDR1 MNHNS, CDR2 SASEGT. This CDR3 has 14 amino acids. V shed 3 bases and J shed 5 bases, with 10 bases lying between them. Written as DNA, the CDR3 is TGTGCCAGCAGTGACCACAGGGAAACCGGGGAGCTGTTTTTT. This translates into CASSDHRETGELFF.

V gene TRBV5-4 combines with J gene TRBJ2-1, with D possibly being TRBD2 (6 bases). Deletions cut 1 base from V and 3 bases from J, with 17 bases between. CDR1 is SGHNT, CDR2 YYREEE, per germline (reference sequence). CDR3 length equals 17 residues. The CDR3 loop is CASSLLLRASDYNEQFF. As DNA, the CDR3 is TGTGCCAGCAGCTTGTTACTTCGGGCTAGCGACTACAATGAGCAGTTCTTC.

The rearrangement uses TRBV30 and TRBJ1-5; D is unclear. This CDR3 comprises 13 residues. Germline V CDR1 and CDR2: GTSNPN, SVGIG (reference sequence). Trimming took 0 bases from V and 1 from J, leaving 4 bases between them. CDR3 coding DNA: TGTGCCTGGAGTGTATTAAGCAATCAGCCCCAGCATTTT. Amino acid sequence: CAWSVLSNQPQHF.

The rearrangement links TRBV5-8 to TRBJ2-2; D unclear. In germline, CDR1 is SGHTS, CDR2 YDEGEE. This CDR3 has 15 residues. V was cut by 4 bases and J by 2 bases, with 12 bases left in between. The CDR3 nucleotides are TGTGCCAGCAGCCCCAAACAGTTAAACACCGGGGAGCTGTTTTTT. Translating gives CASSPKQLNTGELFF.

DNA for the CDR3: TGTGCCAGCAGCTACCGGGACAGGGTCGAGCAGTACTTC. Its translation is CASSYRDRVEQYF. The V gene is TRBV7-9, the J gene TRBJ2-7; TRBD1 matches 9 bases. The CDR3 has 13 amino acids. In germline, CDR1 is SEHNR, CDR2 FQNEAQ (reference sequence). Germline trimming cut 4 bases from V and 6 bases from J; bases unmatched to any gene: 4.

The chain couples TRBV4-3 to TRBJ2-1; 8 positions match TRBD2. V trimming: 0 bases; J trimming: 0 bases; junction bases outside the gene matches: 1. This CDR3 has 16 residues. The germline gives CDR1 LGHNA, CDR2 YSLEER. In DNA form, the CDR3 reads TGCGCCAGCAGCCAAGAGACTAGCGTCTCCTACAATGAGCAGTTCTTC. Its protein product is CASSQETSVSYNEQFF.

The table lists this clone with a count of one. This sequence joins TRBV5-1 and TRBJ2-7; 7 nucleotides align to TRBD1. Germline V gene lookup returns CDR1 SGHRS and CDR2 YFSETQ. V shed 10 bases, J shed 6 bases, and the junction held 16 bases outside the gene matches. The CDR3 runs to 14 residues. CDR3 region: CASNRGGELGEQYF. DNA of the CDR3: TGCGCCTCCAACAGGGGTGGGGAATTGGGCGAGCAGTACTTC. Filled out from reference TRBV5-1 and TRBJ2-7, the complete variable domain reads KAGVTQTPRYLIKTRGQQVTLSCSPISGHRSVSWYQQTPGQGLQFLFEYFSETQRNKGNFPGRFSGRQFSNSRSEMNVSTLELGDSALYLCASNRGGELGEQYFGPGTRLTVT.

The V gene is TRBV21-1, the J gene TRBJ2-2; TRBD2 was called by the table and not checked on the DNA. TRBV21-1 is described as a pseudogene. This CDR3 contains 16 residues. The CDR3 protein is CASSKDALANTGELFF. In DNA, the CDR3 is TGTGCCAGCAGCAAAGATGCGTTAGCGAACACCGGGGAGCTGTTTTTT.

The chain joins TRBV7-6 to TRBJ2-7; perhaps TRBD2 as D (5 bases). Trimming cost V 0 bases and J 2 bases, with 11 bases left between them. The CDR3 length is 15 residues. CDR1 is SGHVS and CDR2 is FNYEAQ in the germline V gene. CDR3 sequence: CASSLAGRAPYEQYF. CDR3 in DNA: TGTGCCAGCAGCTTAGCAGGGCGGGCTCCCTACGAGCAGTACTTC. The whole variable domain, filled in from reference TRBV7-6 and TRBJ2-7, reads GAGVSQSPRYKVTKRGQDVALRCDPISGHVSLYWYRQALGQGPEFLTYFNYEAQQDKSGLPNDRFSAERPEGSISTLTIQRTEQRDSAMYRCASSLAGRAPYEQYFGPGTRLTVT.

CDR3 in amino acids: CASSLEAGNYGYTF. CDR3 DNA sequence: TGTGCCAGCAGCTTGGAGGCAGGGAACTATGGCTACACCTTC. The rearrangement links TRBV5-6 to TRBJ1-2, with D maybe TRBD1 (5 bases). Per germline, CDR1 SGHDT and CDR2 YYEEEE. This CDR3 has 14 amino acids. Trimming took off 0 bases at V and 2 bases at J, with 8 bases between the two ends.

The chain couples TRBV5-1 to TRBJ2-1; 8 bases are shared with TRBD2. The V gene end was trimmed by 0 bases and the J gene end by 1 base; junction bases not matched to a gene: 3. CDR3 length: 16 residues. Germline loops: CDR1 SGHRS, CDR2 YFSETQ. CDR3 nucleotide sequence: TGCGCCAGCAGCTTGGCAGGCGGGAGGTCCTACAATGAGCAGTTCTTC. This codes for CASSLAGGRSYNEQFF.

V usage is TRBV9 and J usage is TRBJ2-5, with 8 bases identical to TRBD2. V was pared by 0 bases and J by 5 bases, with 3 bases of the junction left unmatched. This CDR3 region has 14 residues. Germline CDR1 and CDR2: SGDLS and YYNGEE. For the CDR3, the DNA is TGTGCCAGCAGCGTAGGCGGGAGGCCGGAGACCCAGTACTTC. It encodes CASSVGGRPETQYF.

The rearrangement uses TRBV5-6 and TRBJ2-5; 8 nucleotides align to TRBD2. V gave up 4 bases and J gave up 12 bases; unmatched junction bases: 5. Germline assignment: CDR1 SGHDT and CDR2 YYEEEE. The CDR3 spans 11 residues. CDR3 sequence: CASSGSGTEYF. The CDR3 nucleotides read TGTGCCAGCAGCGGTAGCGGGACGGAGTACTTC.

The chain uses TRBV5-1 and TRBJ2-7, with 8 nucleotides matching TRBD1. V gave up 3 bases and J gave up 3 bases; unmatched junction bases: 11. CDR1 and CDR2 (germline): SGHRS, YFSETQ. The CDR3 has 16 amino acids. CDR3 in DNA: TGCGCCAGCAGCTCCTCTACGGGGACAGGACTCTACGAGCAGTACTTC. Its protein is CASSSSTGTGLYEQYF.